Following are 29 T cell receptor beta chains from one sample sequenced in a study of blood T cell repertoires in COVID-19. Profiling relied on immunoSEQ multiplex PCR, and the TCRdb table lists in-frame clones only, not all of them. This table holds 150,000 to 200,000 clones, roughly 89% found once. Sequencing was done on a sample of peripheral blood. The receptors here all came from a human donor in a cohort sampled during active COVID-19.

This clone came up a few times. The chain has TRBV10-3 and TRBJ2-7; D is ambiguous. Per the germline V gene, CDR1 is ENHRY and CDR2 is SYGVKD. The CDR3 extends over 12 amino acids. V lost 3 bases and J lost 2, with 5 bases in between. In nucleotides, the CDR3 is TGTGCCATCAGTGACAGAACCTACGAGCAGTACTTC. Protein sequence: CAISDRTYEQYF.

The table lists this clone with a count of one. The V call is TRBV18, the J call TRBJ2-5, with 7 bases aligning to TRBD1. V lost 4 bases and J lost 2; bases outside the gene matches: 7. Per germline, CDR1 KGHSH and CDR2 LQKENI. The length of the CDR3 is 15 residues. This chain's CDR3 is CASSHGQDRQETQYF. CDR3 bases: TGTGCCAGCTCACATGGACAGGACCGACAAGAGACCCAGTACTTC.

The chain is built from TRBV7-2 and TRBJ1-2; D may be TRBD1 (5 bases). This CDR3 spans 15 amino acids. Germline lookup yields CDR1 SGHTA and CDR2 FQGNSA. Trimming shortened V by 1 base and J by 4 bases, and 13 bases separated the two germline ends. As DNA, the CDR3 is TGTGCCAGCAGCTTAGTGGCGGGGACGGTCTATGGCTACACCTTC. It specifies CASSLVAGTVYGYTF.

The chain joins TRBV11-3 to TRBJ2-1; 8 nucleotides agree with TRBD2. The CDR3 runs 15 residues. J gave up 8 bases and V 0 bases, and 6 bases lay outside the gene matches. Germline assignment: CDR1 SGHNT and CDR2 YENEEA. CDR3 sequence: CASSLEGTSIHEQFF. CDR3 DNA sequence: TGTGCCAGCAGCTTAGAGGGGACTAGTATCCATGAGCAGTTCTTC.

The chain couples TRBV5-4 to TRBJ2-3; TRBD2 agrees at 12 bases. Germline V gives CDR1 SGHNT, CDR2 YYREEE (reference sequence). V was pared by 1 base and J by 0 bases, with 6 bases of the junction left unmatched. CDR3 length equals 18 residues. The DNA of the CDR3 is TGTGCCAGCAGCTTGTGGCTAGCGGGGGGGCCTAGCACAGATACGCAGTATTTT. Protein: CASSLWLAGGPSTDTQYF.

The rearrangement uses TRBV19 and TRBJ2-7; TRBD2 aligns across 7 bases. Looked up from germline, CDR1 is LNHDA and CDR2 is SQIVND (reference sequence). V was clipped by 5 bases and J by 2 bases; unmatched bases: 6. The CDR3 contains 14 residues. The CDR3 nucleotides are TGTGCCAGTAGTTTCACTAGCGCCACCTACGAGCAGTACTTC. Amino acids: CASSFTSATYEQYF.

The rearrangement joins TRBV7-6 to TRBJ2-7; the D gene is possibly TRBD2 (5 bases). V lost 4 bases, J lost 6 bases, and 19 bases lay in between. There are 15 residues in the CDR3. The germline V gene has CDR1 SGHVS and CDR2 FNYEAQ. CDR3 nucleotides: TGTGCCAGCAGCTCTTCAGTCGGGGATTTCTCCGAGCAGTACTTC. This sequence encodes CASSSSVGDFSEQYF.

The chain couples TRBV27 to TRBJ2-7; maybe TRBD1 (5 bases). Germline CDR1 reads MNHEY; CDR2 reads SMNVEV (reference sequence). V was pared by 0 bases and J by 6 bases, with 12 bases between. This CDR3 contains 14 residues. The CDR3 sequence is CASSLSHTGAEQYF. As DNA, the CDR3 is TGTGCCAGCAGTTTATCACACACAGGCGCCGAGCAGTACTTC.

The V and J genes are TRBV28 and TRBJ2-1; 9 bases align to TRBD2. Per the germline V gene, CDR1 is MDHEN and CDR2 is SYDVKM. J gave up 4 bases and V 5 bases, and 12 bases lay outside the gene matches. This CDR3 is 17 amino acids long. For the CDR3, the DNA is TGTGCCAGCAGTACGAGAGTGGCTAGCGGGACTTACAATGAGCAGTTCTTC. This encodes CASSTRVASGTYNEQFF.

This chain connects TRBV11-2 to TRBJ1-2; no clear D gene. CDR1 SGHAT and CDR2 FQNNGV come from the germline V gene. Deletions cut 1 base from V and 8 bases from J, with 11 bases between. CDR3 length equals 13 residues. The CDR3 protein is CASSLGLSRGYTF. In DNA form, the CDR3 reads TGTGCCAGCAGCTTAGGATTGTCGCGAGGCTACACCTTC.

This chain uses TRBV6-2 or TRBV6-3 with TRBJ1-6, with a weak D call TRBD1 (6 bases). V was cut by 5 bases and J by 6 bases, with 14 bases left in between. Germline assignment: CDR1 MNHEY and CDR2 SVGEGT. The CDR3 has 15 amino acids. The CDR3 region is CASSARTALNSPLHF. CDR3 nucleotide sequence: TGTGCCAGCAGTGCCCGGACAGCTCTTAATTCACCCCTCCACTTT.

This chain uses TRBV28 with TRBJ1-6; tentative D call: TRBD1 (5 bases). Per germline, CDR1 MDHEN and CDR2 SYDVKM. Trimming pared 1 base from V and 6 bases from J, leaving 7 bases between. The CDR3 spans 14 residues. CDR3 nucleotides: TGTGCCAGCAGTTTATCAGGGTTTAATTCACCCCTCCACTTT. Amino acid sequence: CASSLSGFNSPLHF.

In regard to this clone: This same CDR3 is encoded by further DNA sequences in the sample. The CDR3 DNA reads as TGTGCCAGCAGCTTCGGGGCGAACACCGGGGAGCTGTTTTTT. Its protein is CASSFGANTGELFF. The chain carries TRBV7-9 and TRBJ2-2, with D maybe TRBD2 (5 bases). CDR1 and CDR2 (germline): SEHNR, FQNEAQ (reference sequence). Trimming took off 3 bases at V and 0 bases at J, with 5 bases between the two ends. This CDR3 comprises 14 residues.

This CDR3 is CASSEAEGGTEAFF. The CDR3 DNA follows: TGTGCCAGCAGTGAAGCCGAGGGAGGCACTGAAGCTTTCTTT. The chain recombines TRBV2 with TRBJ1-1; no clear D gene. The CDR3 runs to 14 residues. Germline CDR1 SNHLY, CDR2 FYNNEI. V gave up 0 bases and J gave up 4 bases, with 9 bases separating them.

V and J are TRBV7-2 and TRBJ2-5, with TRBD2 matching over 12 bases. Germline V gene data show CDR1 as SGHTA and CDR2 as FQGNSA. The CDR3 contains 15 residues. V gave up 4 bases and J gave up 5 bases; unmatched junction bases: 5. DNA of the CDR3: TGTGCCAGCAGCTCCCGACTAGCGGGGGTGGAGACCCAGTACTTC. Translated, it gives CASSSRLAGVETQYF.

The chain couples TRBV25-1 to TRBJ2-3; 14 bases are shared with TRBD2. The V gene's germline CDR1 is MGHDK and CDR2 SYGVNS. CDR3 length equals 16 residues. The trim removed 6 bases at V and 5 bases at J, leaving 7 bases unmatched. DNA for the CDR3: TGTGCCAGCAGCCCCCGCGGGACTAGCGGGAGAGATACGCAGTATTTT. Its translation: CASSPRGTSGRDTQYF.

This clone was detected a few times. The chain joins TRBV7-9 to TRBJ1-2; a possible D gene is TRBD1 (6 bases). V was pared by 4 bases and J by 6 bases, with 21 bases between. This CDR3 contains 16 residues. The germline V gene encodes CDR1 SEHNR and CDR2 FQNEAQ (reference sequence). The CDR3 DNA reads TGTGCCAGCAGCTACGTGACTACAGGGAGGGTGGATGGCTACACCTTC. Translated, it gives CASSYVTTGRVDGYTF.

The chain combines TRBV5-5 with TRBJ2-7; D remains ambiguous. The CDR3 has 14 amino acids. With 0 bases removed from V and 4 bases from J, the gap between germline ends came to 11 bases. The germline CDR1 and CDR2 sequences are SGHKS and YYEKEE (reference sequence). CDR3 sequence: CASSLARSPYEQYF. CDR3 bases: TGTGCCAGCAGCTTGGCCAGGTCCCCATACGAGCAGTACTTC.

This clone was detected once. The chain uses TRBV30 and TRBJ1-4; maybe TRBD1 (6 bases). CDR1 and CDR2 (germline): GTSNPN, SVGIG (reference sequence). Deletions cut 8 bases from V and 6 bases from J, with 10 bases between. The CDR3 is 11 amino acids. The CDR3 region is CAGQWDEKLFF. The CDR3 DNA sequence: TGTGCCGGACAGTGGGATGAAAAACTGTTTTTT.

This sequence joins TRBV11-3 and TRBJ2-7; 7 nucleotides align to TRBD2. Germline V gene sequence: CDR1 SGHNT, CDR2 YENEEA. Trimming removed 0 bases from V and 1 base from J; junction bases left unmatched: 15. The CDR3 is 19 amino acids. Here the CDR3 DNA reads TGTGCCAGCAGCTTAGATCCGACTAGGGGAGCGGGAAGTTCCTACGAGCAGTACTTC. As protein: CASSLDPTRGAGSSYEQYF.

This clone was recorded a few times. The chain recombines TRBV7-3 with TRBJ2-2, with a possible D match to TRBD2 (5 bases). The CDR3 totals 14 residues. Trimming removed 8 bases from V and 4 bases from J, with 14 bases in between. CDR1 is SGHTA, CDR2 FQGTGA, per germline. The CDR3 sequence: CASGEWGSTGELFF. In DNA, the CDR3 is TGTGCCAGCGGGGAGTGGGGTAGCACCGGGGAGCTGTTTTTT.

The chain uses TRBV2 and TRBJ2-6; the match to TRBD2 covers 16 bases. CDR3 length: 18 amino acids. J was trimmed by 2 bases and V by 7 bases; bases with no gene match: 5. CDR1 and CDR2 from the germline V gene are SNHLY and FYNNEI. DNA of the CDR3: TGTGCCAGCACCGGGACTAGCGGGAGGGGGGCTGGGGCCAACGTCCTGACTTTC. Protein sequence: CASTGTSGRGAGANVLTF.

This CDR3 is CARGGGGPETQYF. The CDR3 DNA is TGTGCCCGCGGAGGGGGGGGGCCGGAGACCCAGTACTTC. The V gene is TRBV9, the J gene TRBJ2-5; D might be TRBD2 (7 bases). The CDR3 runs to 13 residues. Trimming cost V 10 bases and J 5 bases, with 18 bases left between them. The germline CDR1 and CDR2 sequences are SGDLS and YYNGEE.

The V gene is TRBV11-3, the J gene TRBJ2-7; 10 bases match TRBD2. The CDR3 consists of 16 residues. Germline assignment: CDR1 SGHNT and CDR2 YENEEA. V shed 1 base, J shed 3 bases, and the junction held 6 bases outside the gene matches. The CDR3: CASSLVVAGGGYEQYF. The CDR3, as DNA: TGTGCCAGCAGCTTAGTTGTAGCGGGAGGAGGCTACGAGCAGTACTTC.

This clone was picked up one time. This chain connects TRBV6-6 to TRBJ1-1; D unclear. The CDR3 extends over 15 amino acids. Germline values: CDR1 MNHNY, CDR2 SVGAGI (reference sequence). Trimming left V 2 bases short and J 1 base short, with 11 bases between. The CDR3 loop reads CASSYGEVKNTEAFF. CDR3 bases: TGTGCCAGCAGTTACGGAGAGGTGAAGAACACTGAAGCTTTCTTT.

The CDR3 sequence is CASSQGGAAGRGASGANVLTF. For the CDR3, the DNA is TGCGCCAGCAGCCAGGGGGGAGCCGCCGGGCGGGGGGCTTCTGGGGCCAACGTCCTGACTTTC. The chain recombines TRBV4-3 with TRBJ2-6; 8 bases line up with TRBD2. The J segment lost 1 base and the V segment lost 3 bases, leaving 17 bases of the junction unmatched. The CDR3 runs to 21 residues. Germline V CDR1 and CDR2: LGHNA, YSLEER.

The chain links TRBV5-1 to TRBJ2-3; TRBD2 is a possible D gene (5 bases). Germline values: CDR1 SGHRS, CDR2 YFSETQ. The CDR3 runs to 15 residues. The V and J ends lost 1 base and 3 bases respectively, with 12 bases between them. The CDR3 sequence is CASSLSLGDTDTQYF. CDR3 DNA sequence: TGCGCCAGCAGCTTGAGTCTCGGGGATACAGATACGCAGTATTTT. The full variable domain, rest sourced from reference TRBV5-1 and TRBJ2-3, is KAGVTQTPRYLIKTRGQQVTLSCSPISGHRSVSWYQQTPGQGLQFLFEYFSETQRNKGNFPGRFSGRQFSNSRSEMNVSTLELGDSALYLCASSLSLGDTDTQYFGPGTRLTVL.

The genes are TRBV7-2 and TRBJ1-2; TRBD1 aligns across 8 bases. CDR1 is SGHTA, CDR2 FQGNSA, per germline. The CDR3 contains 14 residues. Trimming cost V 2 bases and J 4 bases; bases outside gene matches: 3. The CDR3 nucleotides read TGTGCCAGCAGCTTACAGGGGGCGGTCTATGGCTACACCTTC. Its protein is CASSLQGAVYGYTF.

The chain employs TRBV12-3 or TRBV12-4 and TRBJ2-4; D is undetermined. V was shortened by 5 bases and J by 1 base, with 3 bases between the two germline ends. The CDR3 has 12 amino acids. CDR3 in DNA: TGTGCCAGCAGTCGGGCCAAAAACATTCAGTACTTC. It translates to CASSRAKNIQYF.